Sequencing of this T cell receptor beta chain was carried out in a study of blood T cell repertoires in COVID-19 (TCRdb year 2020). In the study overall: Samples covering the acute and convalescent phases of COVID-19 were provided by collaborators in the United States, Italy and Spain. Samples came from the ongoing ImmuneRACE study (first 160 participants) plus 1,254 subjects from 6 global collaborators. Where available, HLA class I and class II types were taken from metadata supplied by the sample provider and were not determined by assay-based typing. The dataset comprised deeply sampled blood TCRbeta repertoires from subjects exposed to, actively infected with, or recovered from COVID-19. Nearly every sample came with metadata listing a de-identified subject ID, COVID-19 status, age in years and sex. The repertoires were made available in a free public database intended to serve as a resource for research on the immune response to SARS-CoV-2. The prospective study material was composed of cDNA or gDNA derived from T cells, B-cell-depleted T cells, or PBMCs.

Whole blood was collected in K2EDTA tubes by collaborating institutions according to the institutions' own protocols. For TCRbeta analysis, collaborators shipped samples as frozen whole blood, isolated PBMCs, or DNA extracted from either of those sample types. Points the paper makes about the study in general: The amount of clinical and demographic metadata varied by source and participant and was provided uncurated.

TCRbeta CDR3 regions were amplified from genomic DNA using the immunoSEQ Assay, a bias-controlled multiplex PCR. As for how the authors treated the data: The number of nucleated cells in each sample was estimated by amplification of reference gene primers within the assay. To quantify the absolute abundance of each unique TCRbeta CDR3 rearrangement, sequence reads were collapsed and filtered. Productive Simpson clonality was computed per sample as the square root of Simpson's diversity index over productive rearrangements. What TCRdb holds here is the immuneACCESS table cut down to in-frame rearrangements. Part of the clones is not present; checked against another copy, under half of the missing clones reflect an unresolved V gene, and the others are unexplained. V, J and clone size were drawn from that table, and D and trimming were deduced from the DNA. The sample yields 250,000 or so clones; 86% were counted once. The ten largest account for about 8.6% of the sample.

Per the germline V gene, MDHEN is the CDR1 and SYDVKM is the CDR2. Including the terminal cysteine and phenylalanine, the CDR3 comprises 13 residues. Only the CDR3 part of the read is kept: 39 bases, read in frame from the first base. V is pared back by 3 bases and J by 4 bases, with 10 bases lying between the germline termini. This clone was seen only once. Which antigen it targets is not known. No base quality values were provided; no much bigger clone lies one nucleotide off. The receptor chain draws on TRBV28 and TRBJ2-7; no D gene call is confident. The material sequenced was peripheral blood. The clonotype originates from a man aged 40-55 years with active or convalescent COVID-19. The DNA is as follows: TGTGCCAGCAGTTTTGCCGAAGCGTACGAGCAGTACTTC. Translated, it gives CASSFAEAYEQYF.